The 19 T cell receptor beta chains below all came from one sample that was sequenced in a study of cytomegalovirus exposure and HLA in healthy donors. Vbeta (60) and Jbeta (13) primers were used in the PCR. This table comes from immunoSEQ multiplex PCR, and its TCRdb copy is limited to in-frame clones, with some not included. The sample lists about 200,000 clones, about 70% seen once, with over 1.5% in the top ten. Input material: PBMCs. These receptors were taken from a woman aged 25 to 39 in good health and CMV-seronegative.

The V call is TRBV25-1, the J call TRBJ2-1; D call uncertain. Trimming removed 2 bases at V and 9 bases at J, with 11 bases between. Germline V gives CDR1 MGHDK, CDR2 SYGVNS. CDR3 size: 13 residues. The chain's CDR3 is CASSEIDGVEQFF. CDR3 DNA: TGTGCCAGCAGTGAAATCGACGGAGTTGAGCAGTTCTTC.

This chain joins TRBV15 and TRBJ1-1; 10 bases are shared with TRBD1. The CDR3 contains 18 residues. In germline, CDR1 is LNHNV, CDR2 YYDKDF (reference sequence). Trimming removed 4 bases from V and 0 bases from J; junction bases left unmatched: 11. The CDR3 here is CATSTRDRGLEMNTEAFF. The DNA for the CDR3 is TGTGCCACCAGCACCCGGGACAGGGGACTAGAGATGAACACTGAAGCTTTCTTT.

This chain links TRBV27 with TRBJ1-1, with 7 bases fitting TRBD1. There are 12 residues in the CDR3. The germline V gene encodes CDR1 MNHEY and CDR2 SMNVEV (reference sequence). Trimming cost V 6 bases and J 6 bases; bases outside gene matches: 4. The CDR3 region is CASRGTDPEAFF. DNA for the CDR3: TGTGCCAGCAGGGGGACAGACCCTGAAGCTTTCTTT.

Note on this clone: At one end, the junction sequence differs from germline, possibly due to a read error. The chain combines TRBV7-9 with TRBJ1-4; TRBD1 aligns across 9 bases. Per germline, CDR1 SEHNR and CDR2 FQNEAQ (reference sequence). This CDR3 spans 14 amino acids. CDR3 sequence reads: CSSSSWTGDEKLFF. CDR3 DNA: TGTTCCAGCAGCTCCTGGACAGGGGATGAAAAACTGTTTTTT.

V usage is TRBV5-1 and J usage is TRBJ2-7; 9 bases align to TRBD1. The CDR3 is 15 amino acids. Germline V gene data show CDR1 as SGHRS and CDR2 as YFSETQ. V trimming: 0 bases; J trimming: 3 bases; junction bases outside the gene matches: 4. CDR3: CASSLGGGQGYEQYF. CDR3 bases: TGCGCCAGCAGCTTGGGGGGGGGACAGGGCTACGAGCAGTACTTC.

The V call is TRBV5-4, the J call TRBJ1-2; TRBD1 might be the D (6 bases). Germline assignment: CDR1 SGHNT and CDR2 YYREEE (reference sequence). This CDR3 has 15 amino acids. Deletions cut 4 bases from V and 8 bases from J, with 21 bases between. The CDR3 loop is CASSQGQNYVCGYTF. CDR3 DNA: TGTGCCAGCAGCCAAGGACAGAACTATGTTTGCGGCTACACCTTC. Together with reference TRBV5-4 and TRBJ1-2, the CDR3 gives the full variable domain: ETGVTQSPTHLIKTRGQQVTLRCSSQSGHNTVSWYQQALGQGPQFIFQYYREEENGRGNFPPRFSGLQFPNYSSELNVNALELDDSALYLCASSQGQNYVCGYTFGSGTRLTVV.

The chain is built from TRBV11-3 and TRBJ2-1; 9 nucleotides align to TRBD2. This CDR3 spans 15 amino acids. The trim removed 2 bases at V and 4 bases at J, leaving 3 bases unmatched. The germline V gene encodes CDR1 SGHNT and CDR2 YENEEA. The chain's CDR3 is CASSLSGGIYNEQFF. The CDR3 nucleotides are TGTGCCAGCAGCTTAAGCGGGGGGATTTACAATGAGCAGTTCTTC.

This clone was observed a few times. The chain carries TRBV6-4 and TRBJ2-1; 12 bases are shared with TRBD2. The junction had 3 bases not matched to a gene; V was cut back by 3 bases and J by 6 bases. Germline V lookup: CDR1 MRHNA, CDR2 SNTAGT. The CDR3 totals 15 residues. The CDR3 loop reads CASSELAGGGNEQFF. The CDR3 nucleotides read TGTGCCAGCAGTGAACTAGCGGGGGGAGGCAATGAGCAGTTCTTC.

The chain is built from TRBV27 and TRBJ2-1; the match to TRBD1 covers 9 bases. CDR3 length: 15 residues. V lost 2 bases and J lost 5; bases outside the gene matches: 4. Germline V gene lookup returns CDR1 MNHEY and CDR2 SMNVEV (reference sequence). CDR3 DNA: TGTGCCAGCAGTTTAGGGACAGGGTTGAACAATGAGCAGTTCTTC. This translates into CASSLGTGLNNEQFF.

The genes are TRBV25-1 and TRBJ2-7; 9 nucleotides line up with TRBD1. The CDR3 loop spans 13 amino acids. CDR1 MGHDK and CDR2 SYGVNS come from the germline V gene. With 6 bases clipped from V and 3 bases from J, the junction kept 3 bases outside the gene matches. CDR3: CASREGQGYEQYF. The CDR3 DNA sequence: TGTGCCAGCAGGGAGGGACAGGGCTACGAGCAGTACTTC.

This clone was seen only once. This chain connects TRBV19 to TRBJ1-6, with D unclear. The CDR3 has 17 amino acids. Trimming took off 2 bases at V and 0 bases at J, with 11 bases between the two ends. Germline assignment: CDR1 LNHDA and CDR2 SQIVND (reference sequence). CDR3 sequence (DNA): TGTGCCAGTAGTATAATCATTCAGGACTCCTATAATTCACCCCTCCACTTT. Encoded protein: CASSIIIQDSYNSPLHF.

The chain couples TRBV11-1 to TRBJ2-1; 10 bases agree with TRBD1. Germline-derived CDR1 and CDR2 are SGHAT and FQDESV (reference sequence). This CDR3 contains 15 residues. The trim removed 3 bases at V and 4 bases at J, leaving 3 bases unmatched. DNA for the CDR3: TGTGCCAGCAGCTTGGGACAGGGGCTTTACAATGAGCAGTTCTTC. This gives the protein CASSLGQGLYNEQFF.

This chain connects TRBV14 to TRBJ1-6; 7 bases agree with TRBD1. CDR1 is SGHDN, CDR2 FVKESK, per germline. The CDR3 spans 16 residues. The J segment lost 10 bases and the V segment lost 4 bases, leaving 13 bases of the junction unmatched. CDR3 protein: CASSPVGQESWSPLHF. CDR3 nucleotide sequence: TGTGCCAGCAGCCCCGTCGGACAGGAAAGTTGGTCACCCCTCCACTTT.

The V call is TRBV9, the J call TRBJ2-1; possibly TRBD2 for D (6 bases). V was clipped by 3 bases and J by 4 bases, with 14 bases between them. Germline V lookup: CDR1 SGDLS, CDR2 YYNGEE. CDR3 length: 15 residues. This CDR3 is CASSEIADDYNEQFF. CDR3 DNA: TGTGCCAGCAGCGAAATAGCGGACGATTACAATGAGCAGTTCTTC.

The chain carries TRBV4-3 and TRBJ2-1; TRBD2 matches 10 bases. Germline assignment: CDR1 LGHNA and CDR2 YSLEER. The CDR3 covers 16 residues. The junction had 6 bases not matched to a gene; V was cut back by 0 bases and J by 7 bases. CDR3 amino acids: CASSQDPSGSLNEQFF. The CDR3, as DNA: TGCGCCAGCAGCCAAGACCCTAGCGGGAGTCTAAATGAGCAGTTCTTC.

This chain joins TRBV5-5 and TRBJ1-5; 7 nucleotides agree with TRBD1. The CDR3 length is 15 residues. Looked up from germline, CDR1 is SGHKS and CDR2 is YYEKEE (reference sequence). J was trimmed by 6 bases and V by 0 bases; bases with no gene match: 6. The CDR3 nucleotides are TGTGCCAGCAGCTTGGCTACAGGGGAGAGTCAGCCCCAGCATTTT. Translating gives CASSLATGESQPQHF.

This chain links TRBV29-1 with TRBJ1-1; perhaps TRBD1 as D (5 bases). The CDR3 covers 11 residues. In germline, CDR1 is SQVTM, CDR2 ANQGSEA. V dropped 7 bases and J dropped 5 bases, with 11 bases sitting between them. The DNA of the CDR3 is TGCAGCGCCGCCGGGGGGACTGAAGCTTTCTTT. This gives the protein CSAAGGTEAFF. The variable domain in full, completed from reference TRBV29-1 and TRBJ1-1, reads SAVISQKPSRDICQRGTSLTIQCQVDSQVTMMFWYRQQPGQSLTLIATANQGSEATYESGFVIDKFPISRPNLTFSTLTVSNMSPEDSSIYLCSAAGGTEAFFGQGTRLTVV.

This chain joins TRBV4-1 and TRBJ1-2; 12 bases fit TRBD1. The CDR3 has 18 residues. Germline V gene sequence: CDR1 MGHRA, CDR2 YSYEKL. J lost 7 bases, V lost 1 base, and 13 bases had no gene match. As DNA, the CDR3 is TGCGCCAGCAGCCAAGTTGAGGGTGGGACAGGGGGCGAAAGTGGCTACACCTTC. This encodes CASSQVEGGTGGESGYTF.

The rearrangement joins TRBV7-6 to TRBJ2-5; perhaps TRBD2 as D (6 bases). The V end was cut by 5 bases, the J end by 2 bases, with 15 bases between. Germline assignment: CDR1 SGHVS and CDR2 FNYEAQ. The CDR3 spans 15 residues. This CDR3 is CASSPGGVVQETQYF. Written as DNA, the CDR3 is TGTGCCAGCAGCCCCGGGGGAGTAGTTCAAGAGACCCAGTACTTC.